Sequencing of this T cell receptor (beta chain) was carried out in a study of control samples from healthy donors and cancer patients. Assay: immunoSEQ multiplex PCR; the TCRdb copy retains only in-frame clones and omits some. There are 100,000 to 120,000 clones in the sample; around 87% occur only once, and about 3.7% lies in the top ten. J lost 13 bases, V lost 7 bases, and 10 bases had no gene match. The CDR3 runs 13 residues. Germline assignment: CDR1 SQVTM and CDR2 ANQGSEA. The chain employs TRBV29-1 and TRBJ2-2, with 12 nucleotides matching TRBD2. The TCR was taken from an older woman with lung cancer. The sample comprised PBMCs. As DNA, the CDR3 is TGCAGCGCCTCGAGGACTAGCGGGGAAGGGCTGTTTTTT. Its translation is CSASRTSGEGLFF.